This TCR beta chain was sequenced for a study of metastatic and nonmetastatic thyroid tumors. Study details: Repertoires were compared across blood and tumor or nodule tissue from malignant and benign thyroid patients.

TCRdb re-called clones via MiXCR from the PCR reads. The sample yields 30,000 to 40,000 clones, 20% to 25% seen once. Thyroid surgery took place with no prior treatment in any patient. The ends were cut back, 4 bases at V and 2 bases at J, with 13 bases in the middle. The CDR3 runs to 15 residues. The germline CDR1 and CDR2 sequences are SGHRS and YFSETQ. Study-wide points: When malignant thyroid tumors were compared with benign nodules, TCR beta diversity was reportedly significantly higher in the malignant tumors. This held in both blood and tumor samples.

This clone showed up many times. What it binds is not known. This receptor was taken from a male donor with papillary thyroid cancer or a benign thyroid nodule (not recorded which). Some clones in this sample may be carry-over from other donors' samples. The specimen was tumor tissue. The chain uses TRBV5-1 and TRBJ1-3; the D gene is possibly TRBD1 (5 bases). CDR3 protein: CASSTRGGTGNTIYF. For the CDR3, the DNA is TGCGCCAGCAGCACCCGGGGGGGGACTGGAAACACCATATATTTT.